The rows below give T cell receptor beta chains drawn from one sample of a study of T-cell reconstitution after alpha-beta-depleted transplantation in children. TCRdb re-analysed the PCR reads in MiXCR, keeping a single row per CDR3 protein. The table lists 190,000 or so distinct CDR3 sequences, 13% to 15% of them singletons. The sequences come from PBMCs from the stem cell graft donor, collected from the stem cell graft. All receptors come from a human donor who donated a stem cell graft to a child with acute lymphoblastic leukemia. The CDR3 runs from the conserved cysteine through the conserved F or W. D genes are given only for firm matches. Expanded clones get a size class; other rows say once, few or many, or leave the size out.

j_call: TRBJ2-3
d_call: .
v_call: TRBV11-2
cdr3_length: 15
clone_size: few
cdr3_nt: TGTGCCAGCAGCCAAGAGGGGTACTCCACAGATACGCAGTATTTT
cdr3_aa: CASSQEGYSTDTQYF

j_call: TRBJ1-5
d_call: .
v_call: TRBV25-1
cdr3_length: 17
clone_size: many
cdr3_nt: TGTGCCAGCAGTGAATCTGGTCGCGGTACTGGCAATCAGCCCCAGCATTTT
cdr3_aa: CASSESGRGTGNQPQHF

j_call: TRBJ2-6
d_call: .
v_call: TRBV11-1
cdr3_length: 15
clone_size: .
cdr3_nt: TGTGCCAGCAGCCTACATGGTTCTGGGGCCAACGTCCTGACTTTC
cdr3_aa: CASSLHGSGANVLTF

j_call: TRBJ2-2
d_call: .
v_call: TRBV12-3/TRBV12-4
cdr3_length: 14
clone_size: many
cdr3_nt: TGTGCCAGCATCACAGGGTTGAGGACCGGGGAGCTGTTTTTT
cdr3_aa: CASITGLRTGELFF

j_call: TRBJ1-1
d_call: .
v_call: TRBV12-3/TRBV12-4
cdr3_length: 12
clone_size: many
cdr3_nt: TGTGCCAGCAGTTCGGGGAGCACTGAAGCTTTCTTT
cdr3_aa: CASSSGSTEAFF

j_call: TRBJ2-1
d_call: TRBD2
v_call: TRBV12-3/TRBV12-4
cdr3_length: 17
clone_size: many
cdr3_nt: TGTGCCAGCAGTTTAATCACTAGCGGTATAAGGGACAATGAGCAGTTCTTC
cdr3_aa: CASSLITSGIRDNEQFF

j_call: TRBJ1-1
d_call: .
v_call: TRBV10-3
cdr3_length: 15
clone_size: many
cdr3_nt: TGTGCCATCAGTGTGGGGGGGACCAATACACATGGAGCTTTCTTT
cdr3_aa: CAISVGGTNTHGAFF

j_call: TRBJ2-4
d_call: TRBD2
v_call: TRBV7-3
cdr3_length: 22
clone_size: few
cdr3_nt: TGTGCCAGCAGCTCCCCCTCCAGTGGACGGCTAGCGGGGGGAGGGGTCAAAAACATTCAGTACTTC
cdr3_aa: CASSSPSSGRLAGGGVKNIQYF

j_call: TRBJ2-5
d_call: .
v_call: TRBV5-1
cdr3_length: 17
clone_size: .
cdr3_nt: TGCGCCAGCAGCTTGGCCGGGGGACCCGCCTACCAAGAGACCCAGTACTTC
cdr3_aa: CASSLAGGPAYQETQYF

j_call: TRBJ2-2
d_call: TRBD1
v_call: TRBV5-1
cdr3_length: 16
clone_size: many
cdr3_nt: TGCGCCAGCAGCTTGACAGGGGGCGCGAACACCGGGGAGCTGTTTTTT
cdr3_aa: CASSLTGGANTGELFF

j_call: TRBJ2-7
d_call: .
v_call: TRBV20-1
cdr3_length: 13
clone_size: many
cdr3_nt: TGCAGTGCGGTCGCTGACAGGCAGGGAGAGCAGTACTTC
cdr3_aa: CSAVADRQGEQYF

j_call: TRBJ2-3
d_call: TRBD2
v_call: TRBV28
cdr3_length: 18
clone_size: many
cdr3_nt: TGTGCCAGCAGTACTCCACTAGGACTAGCGGGCAACACAGATACGCAGTATTTT
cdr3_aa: CASSTPLGLAGNTDTQYF

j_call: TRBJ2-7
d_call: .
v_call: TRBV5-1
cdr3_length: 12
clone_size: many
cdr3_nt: TGCGCCAGCAGGAGACTTACCTACGAGCAGTACTTC
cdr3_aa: CASRRLTYEQYF

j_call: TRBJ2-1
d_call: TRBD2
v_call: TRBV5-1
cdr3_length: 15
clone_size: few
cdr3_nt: TGCGCCAGCCGTCCCCCGGGACTAGCGGCAAATGAGCAGTTCTTC
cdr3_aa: CASRPPGLAANEQFF

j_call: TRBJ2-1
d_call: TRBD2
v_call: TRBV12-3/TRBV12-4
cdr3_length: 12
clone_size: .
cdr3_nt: TGTGCCACGGGGACTACCTACAATGAGCAGTTCTTC
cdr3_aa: CATGTTYNEQFF

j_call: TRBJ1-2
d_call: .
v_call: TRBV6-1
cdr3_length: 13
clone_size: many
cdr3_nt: TGTGCCAGCAGTCCACCCGGTGGAAATGGCTACACCTTC
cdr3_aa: CASSPPGGNGYTF

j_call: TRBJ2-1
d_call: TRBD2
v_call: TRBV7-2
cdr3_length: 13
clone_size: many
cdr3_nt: TGTGCCAGCAGCTTACTAGCGGACAATGAGCAGTTCTTC
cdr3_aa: CASSLLADNEQFF

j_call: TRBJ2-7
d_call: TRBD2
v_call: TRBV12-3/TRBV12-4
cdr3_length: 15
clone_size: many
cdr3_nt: TGTGCCAGCAGTTTGAGTAGCGGGGGTTACTACGAGCAGTACTTC
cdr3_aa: CASSLSSGGYYEQYF

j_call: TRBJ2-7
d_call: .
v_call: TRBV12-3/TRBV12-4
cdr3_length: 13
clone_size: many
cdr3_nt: TGTGCCAGCAGTAAAACAGGGAACCACGAGCAGTACTTC
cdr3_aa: CASSKTGNHEQYF

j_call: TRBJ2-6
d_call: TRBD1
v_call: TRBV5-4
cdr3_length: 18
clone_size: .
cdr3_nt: TGTGCCAGCAGCCTGAACGGACAGGTGAATAGGGGGGCCAACGTCCTGACTTTC
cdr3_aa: CASSLNGQVNRGANVLTF

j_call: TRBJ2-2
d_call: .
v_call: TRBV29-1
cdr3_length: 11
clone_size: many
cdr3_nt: TGCAGCGTTGAATTCACCGGGGAGCTGTTTTTT
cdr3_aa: CSVEFTGELFF

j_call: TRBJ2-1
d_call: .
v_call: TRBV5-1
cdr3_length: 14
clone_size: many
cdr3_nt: TGCGCCAGCGGCCTCGGGAGCTCCTACAATGAGCAGTTCTTC
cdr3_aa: CASGLGSSYNEQFF

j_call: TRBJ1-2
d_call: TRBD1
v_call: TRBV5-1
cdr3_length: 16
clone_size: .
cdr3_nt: TGCGCCAGCAGCTACCGGGACAGGGGTAATGACTATGGCTACACCTTC
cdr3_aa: CASSYRDRGNDYGYTF

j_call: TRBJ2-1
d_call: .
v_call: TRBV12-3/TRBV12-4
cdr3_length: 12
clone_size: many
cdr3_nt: TGTGCCAGCAGTTTATGGTCGGTTCCGCAGTTCTTC
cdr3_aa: CASSLWSVPQFF

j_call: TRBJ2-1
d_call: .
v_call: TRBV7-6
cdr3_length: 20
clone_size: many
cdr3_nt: TGTGCCAGCAGCTTAAAGCCCTCGGCTGACGCTGATAGCTCCTACAATGAGCAGTTCTTC
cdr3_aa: CASSLKPSADADSSYNEQFF

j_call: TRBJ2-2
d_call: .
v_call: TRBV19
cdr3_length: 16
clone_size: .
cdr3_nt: TGTGCCAGTAGTATTTTTAGAGAGGGACCGGACGGGGAGCTGTTTTTT
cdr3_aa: CASSIFREGPDGELFF

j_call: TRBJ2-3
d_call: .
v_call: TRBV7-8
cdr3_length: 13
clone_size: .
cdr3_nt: TGTGCCAGCAGCACAAGGAGCACAGATACGCATTATTTT
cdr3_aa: CASSTRSTDTHYF

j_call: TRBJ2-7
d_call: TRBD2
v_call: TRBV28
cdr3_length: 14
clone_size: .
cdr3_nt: TGTGCCAGTATACTAGCGGGAGCCTCCTACGAGCAGTACTTC
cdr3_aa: CASILAGASYEQYF

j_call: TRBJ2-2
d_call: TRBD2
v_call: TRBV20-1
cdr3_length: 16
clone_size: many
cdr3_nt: TGCAGTGCTAGAATACCCGGGAGGGGGAACACCGGGGAGCTGTTTTTT
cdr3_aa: CSARIPGRGNTGELFF

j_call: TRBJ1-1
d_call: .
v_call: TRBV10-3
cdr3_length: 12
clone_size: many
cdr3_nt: TGTGCCATCAGTGAGTCAATCACTGAAGCTTTCTTT
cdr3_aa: CAISESITEAFF

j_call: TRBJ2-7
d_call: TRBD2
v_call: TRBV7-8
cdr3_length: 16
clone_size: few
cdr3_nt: TGTGCCAGCAGCTTATTCGGGACTAGCGGGTCCTACGAGCAGTACTTC
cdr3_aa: CASSLFGTSGSYEQYF

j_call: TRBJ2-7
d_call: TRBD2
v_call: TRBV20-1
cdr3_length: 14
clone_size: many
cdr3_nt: TGCAGTGCTAGCACTAGCGGGAGGGCCCACGAGCAGTACTTC
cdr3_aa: CSASTSGRAHEQYF

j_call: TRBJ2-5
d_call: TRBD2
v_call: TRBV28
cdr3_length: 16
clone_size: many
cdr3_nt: TGTGCCAGCAGCCAACGACTAGCGGGAGTGGTGGAGACCCAGTACTTC
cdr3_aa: CASSQRLAGVVETQYF

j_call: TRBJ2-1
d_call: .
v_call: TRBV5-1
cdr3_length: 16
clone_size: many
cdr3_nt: TGCGCCAGCAGCGAGTTAGGGCGGGCCTCCTACAATGAGCAGTTCTTC
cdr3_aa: CASSELGRASYNEQFF

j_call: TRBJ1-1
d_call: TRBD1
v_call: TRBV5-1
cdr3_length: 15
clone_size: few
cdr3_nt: TGCGCCAGCAGGTTCCAGGGGGTGATGAACACTGAAGCTTTCTTT
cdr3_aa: CASRFQGVMNTEAFF

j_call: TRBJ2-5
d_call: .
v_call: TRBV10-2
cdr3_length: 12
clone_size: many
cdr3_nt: TGCGCCGCGGCCGGGTGGCAAGAGACCCAGTACTTC
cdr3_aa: CAAAGWQETQYF

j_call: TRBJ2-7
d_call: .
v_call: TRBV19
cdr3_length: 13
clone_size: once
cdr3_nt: TGTGCCAGTAGTCCTTCGGGGGACTACGAGCAGTACTTC
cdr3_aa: CASSPSGDYEQYF

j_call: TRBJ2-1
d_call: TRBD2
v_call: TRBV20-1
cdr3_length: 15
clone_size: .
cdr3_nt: TGCAGTGCTAGCCCCAGCGGGAGTGTCGACAATGAGCAGTTCTTC
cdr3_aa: CSASPSGSVDNEQFF

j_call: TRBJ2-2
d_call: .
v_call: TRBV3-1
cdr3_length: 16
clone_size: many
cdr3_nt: TGTGCCAGCAGGCGACGGGGGGCTACGAACACCGGGGAGCTGTTTTTT
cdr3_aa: CASRRRGATNTGELFF

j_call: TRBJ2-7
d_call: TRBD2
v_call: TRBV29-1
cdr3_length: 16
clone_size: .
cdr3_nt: TGCAGCGTTGTGGGACTAGCGGGTAGTCCGCCCTACGAGCAGTACTTC
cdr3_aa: CSVVGLAGSPPYEQYF

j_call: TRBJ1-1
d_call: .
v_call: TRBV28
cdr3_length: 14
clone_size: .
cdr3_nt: TGTGCCAGCAACCTAGGGACGGATAACACTGAAGCTTTCTTT
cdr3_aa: CASNLGTDNTEAFF

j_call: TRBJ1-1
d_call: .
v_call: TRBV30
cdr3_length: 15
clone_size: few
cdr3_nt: TGTGCCTGGAGTCCGGGGGCGGGTGGGAACACTGAAGCTTTCTTT
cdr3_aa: CAWSPGAGGNTEAFF

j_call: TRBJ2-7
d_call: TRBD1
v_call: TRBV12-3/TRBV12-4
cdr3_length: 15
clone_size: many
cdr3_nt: TGTGCCAGCAGTTCCCGGGACAGGGCTTCCTACGAGCAGTACTTC
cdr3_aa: CASSSRDRASYEQYF

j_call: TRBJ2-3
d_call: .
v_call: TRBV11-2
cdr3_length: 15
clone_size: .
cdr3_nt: TGTGCCAGCAGCTTATACAGGAGGAGCACAGATACGCAGTATTTT
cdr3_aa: CASSLYRRSTDTQYF

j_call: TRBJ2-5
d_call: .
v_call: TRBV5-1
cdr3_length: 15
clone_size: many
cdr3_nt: TGCGCCAGCAGCTTGGCCGCAGTGATTCAAGAGACCCAGTACTTC
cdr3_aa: CASSLAAVIQETQYF

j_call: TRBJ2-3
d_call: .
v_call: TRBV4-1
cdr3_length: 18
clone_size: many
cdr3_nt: TGCGCCAGCAGCCAAGATGGGAAGGACTTTATAGCGTCAGATACGCAGTATTTT
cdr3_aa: CASSQDGKDFIASDTQYF

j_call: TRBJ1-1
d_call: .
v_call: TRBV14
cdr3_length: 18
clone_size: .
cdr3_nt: TGTGCCAGCAGCCGCCGAACAGTGGCCGCACGATTGAACACTGAAGCTTTCTTT
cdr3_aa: CASSRRTVAARLNTEAFF

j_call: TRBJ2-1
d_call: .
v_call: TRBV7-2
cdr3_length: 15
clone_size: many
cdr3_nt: TGTGCCAGCAGCTTAGCTTCAGAGCGGTACAATGAGCAGTTCTTC
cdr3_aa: CASSLASERYNEQFF

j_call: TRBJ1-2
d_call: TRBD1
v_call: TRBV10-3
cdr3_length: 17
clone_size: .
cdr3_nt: TGTGCCATCAGTGAGTCGGGGCGGACAGGGTTTAACTATGGCTACACCTTC
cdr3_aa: CAISESGRTGFNYGYTF

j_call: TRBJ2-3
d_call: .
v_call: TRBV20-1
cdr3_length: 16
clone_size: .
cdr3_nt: TGCAGTGCTAGTTTGGTAGCGCATACTAGCACAGATACGCAGTATTTT
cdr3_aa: CSASLVAHTSTDTQYF

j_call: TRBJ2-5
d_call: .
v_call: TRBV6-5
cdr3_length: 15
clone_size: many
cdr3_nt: TGTGCCAGCACCCTTCTCTGGGGCAGGGAAGAGACCCAGTACTTC
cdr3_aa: CASTLLWGREETQYF

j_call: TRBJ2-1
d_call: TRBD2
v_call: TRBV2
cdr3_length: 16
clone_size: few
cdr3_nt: TGTGCCAGCAGTGACTTCGCGGGAGCCCTAAGAGATGAGCAGTTCTTC
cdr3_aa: CASSDFAGALRDEQFF

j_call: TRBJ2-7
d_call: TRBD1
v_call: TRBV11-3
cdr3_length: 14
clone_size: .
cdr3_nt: TGTGCCAGCAATTGGGGACAGGCTTCCTACGCGCAGTACTTC
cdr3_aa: CASNWGQASYAQYF

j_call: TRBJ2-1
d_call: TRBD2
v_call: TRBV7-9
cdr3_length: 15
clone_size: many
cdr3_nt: TGTGCCAGCAGCTCCAGCGGGAGTTGGTCCGATGAGCAGTTCTTC
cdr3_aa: CASSSSGSWSDEQFF